This T cell receptor (beta chain) was sequenced during a study of cytomegalovirus exposure and HLA in healthy donors. Clones were read by immunoSEQ multiplex PCR, and TCRdb kept only the in-frame ones, dropping some. The data hold more than 250,000 clones, with around 90% observed a single time. Overall study results and limits: Under in vitro conditions, a few CMV-associated chains were confirmed as specific for CMV antigens. Rare sequences made up most TCRs, while some public TCRs were found in many donors. There were under 200 TCR beta chains listed as cytomegalovirus-associated.

CDR1 is LNHNV, CDR2 YYDKDF, per germline (reference sequence). This CDR3 is built from 15 residues. V shed 1 base, J shed 2 bases, and the junction held 3 bases outside the gene matches. As for this clone: Its antigen is not identified.

The study drew the donors from its approximately 110-subject validation cohort, separate from the roughly 670-subject first cohort. The specimen was PBMCs. This TCR derives from a woman under 40 in good health and CMV-seropositive. The chain employs TRBV15 and TRBJ2-7, with 9 bases aligning to TRBD1. As DNA, the CDR3 is TGTGCCACCAGCAGAGGTGGGGACAGGGCCTACGAGCAGTACTTC. This encodes CATSRGGDRAYEQYF.